A single sample is the source of the 29 T cell receptor beta chains below, sequenced in a study of cytomegalovirus exposure and HLA in healthy donors. With 60 Vbeta and 13 Jbeta primers, the PCR was carried out. The table came from immunoSEQ multiplex PCR; TCRdb's copy has only in-frame clones and leaves some out. The sample has 150,000 or so clones, around 78% seen once. Material for sequencing was PBMCs. Receptors were obtained from a woman in her late teens or twenties in good health and CMV-seronegative.

This clone was seen only once. The chain employs TRBV18 and TRBJ1-2; 7 nucleotides match TRBD1. There are 15 residues in the CDR3. The germline V gene has CDR1 KGHSH and CDR2 LQKENI. V lost 3 bases to trimming and J lost 6 bases; unmatched junction nucleotides: 10. The CDR3, as DNA: TGTGCCAGCTCACCTCAGTCGACAGGGATCAATGGCTACACCTTC. Its translation: CASSPQSTGINGYTF. Full variable domain (missing parts from reference TRBV18 and TRBJ1-2): NAGVMQNPRHLVRRRGQEARLRCSPMKGHSHVYWYRQLPEEGLKFMVYLQKENIIDESGMPKERFSAEFPKEGPSILRIQQVVRGDSAAYFCASSPQSTGINGYTFGSGTRLTVV.

The chain is built from TRBV7-6 and TRBJ2-5; weak D call: TRBD1 (5 bases). This CDR3 is 14 amino acids long. From germline, CDR1 is SGHVS and CDR2 FNYEAQ. Trimming removed 1 base at V and 2 bases at J, with 8 bases between. The CDR3 reads CASSLGQQQETQYF. The CDR3 nucleotides read TGTGCCAGCAGCTTAGGACAGCAACAAGAGACCCAGTACTTC.

The rearrangement links TRBV27 to TRBJ2-3, with 10 positions matching TRBD2. Germline V gene data show CDR1 as MNHEY and CDR2 as SMNVEV (reference sequence). V shed 7 bases and J 0 bases; nucleotides not matched to a gene: 7. This CDR3 has 16 residues. CDR3 in DNA: TGTGCCAGCAAACAACGGACTAGCGGAAGCACAGATACGCAGTATTTT. Protein sequence: CASKQRTSGSTDTQYF.

This chain uses TRBV6-5 with TRBJ1-4; the D is unclear. The CDR3 spans 12 residues. V was cut by 11 bases and J by 5 bases, with 12 bases left in between. Germline V gene sequence: CDR1 MNHEY, CDR2 SVGAGI. The DNA for the CDR3 is TGTGCCCTCGGGGTCGGGAATGAAAAACTGTTTTTT. Translated: CALGVGNEKLFF.

V usage is TRBV7-9 and J usage is TRBJ1-2; no clear D. Germline V gene lookup returns CDR1 SEHNR and CDR2 FQNEAQ (reference sequence). V was cut by 1 base and J by 5 bases, with 8 bases left in between. The CDR3 contains 13 residues. The CDR3 coding sequence is TGTGCCAGCAGCTTAGGGCAGACATATGGCTACACCTTC. Encoded protein: CASSLGQTYGYTF. Full variable domain (missing parts from reference TRBV7-9 and TRBJ1-2): DTGVSQNPRHKITKRGQNVTFRCDPISEHNRLYWYRQTLGQGPEFLTYFQNEAQLEKSRLLSDRFSAERPKGSFSTLEIQRTEQGDSAMYLCASSLGQTYGYTFGSGTRLTVV.

This chain links TRBV28 with TRBJ1-1, with 7 nucleotides matching TRBD1. In germline, CDR1 is MDHEN, CDR2 SYDVKM. The CDR3 runs to 15 residues. Germline trimming cut 5 bases from V and 5 bases from J; bases unmatched to any gene: 11. The CDR3 nucleotides are TGTGCCAGCAGTCCCCCTGGACAGGCGGGGACTGAAGCTTTCTTT. Its translation is CASSPPGQAGTEAFF.

The chain carries TRBV4-1 and TRBJ1-1; 11 bases are a match to TRBD1. After removal of 6 bases from V and 8 bases from J, the junction contained 8 bases not matched to a gene. Germline assignment: CDR1 MGHRA and CDR2 YSYEKL. This CDR3 has 14 residues. CDR3 coding DNA: TGCGCCAGCAGACAGGGACAGGGGGGAATGGAAGCTTTCTTT. This encodes CASRQGQGGMEAFF.

V is TRBV7-8 and J is TRBJ2-3; TRBD2 matches 7 bases. Germline assignment: CDR1 SGHVS and CDR2 FQNEAQ. The length of the CDR3 is 19 residues. V shed 1 base and J 5 bases; nucleotides not matched to a gene: 18. The CDR3 DNA reads as TGTGCCAGCAGCTTAGATTTAGAGGGAGGGCTAGAAGTAATAGATACGCAGTATTTT. Its translation is CASSLDLEGGLEVIDTQYF.

The sample holds one count of this clone. The rearrangement links TRBV5-4 to TRBJ1-1; 12 bases agree with TRBD1. V gave up 4 bases and J gave up 2 bases; unmatched junction bases: 6. This CDR3 comprises 16 residues. The germline V gene encodes CDR1 SGHNT and CDR2 YYREEE (reference sequence). The CDR3 bases are TGTGCCAGCAGCCCGGGACAGGGGGCATTAAACACTGAAGCTTTCTTT. Protein sequence: CASSPGQGALNTEAFF.

The chain uses TRBV7-8 and TRBJ1-4; 8 positions agree with TRBD1. Germline trimming cut 5 bases from V and 5 bases from J; bases unmatched to any gene: 7. The CDR3 length is 15 residues. Germline V gene sequence: CDR1 SGHVS, CDR2 FQNEAQ. CDR3 protein: CASSPGTGLNEKLFF. The DNA for the CDR3 is TGTGCCAGCAGCCCAGGGACAGGTCTCAATGAAAAACTGTTTTTT.

CDR3 DNA sequence: TGTGCCAGCAGTTACCGACCCGGGCTACAGGATACTGAAGCTTTCTTT. Protein sequence: CASSYRPGLQDTEAFF. This sequence joins TRBV6-5 and TRBJ1-1, with D perhaps matching TRBD1 (5 bases). This CDR3 comprises 16 residues. Trimming cost V 2 bases and J 5 bases, with 18 bases left between them. The germline CDR1 and CDR2 sequences are MNHEY and SVGAGI.

The chain is built from TRBV28 and TRBJ1-5; 10 bases match TRBD1. The germline gives CDR1 MDHEN, CDR2 SYDVKM. This CDR3 comprises 14 residues. The V gene end was trimmed by 8 bases and the J gene end by 8 bases; junction bases not matched to a gene: 9. This CDR3 is CASQDRGPREPQHF. CDR3 in DNA: TGTGCCAGCCAAGACAGGGGGCCTCGGGAGCCCCAGCATTTT.

The chain carries TRBV18 and TRBJ2-7, with D perhaps TRBD2 (6 bases). CDR3 length equals 13 residues. Trimming pared 2 bases from V and 1 base from J, leaving 6 bases between. Germline CDR1 reads KGHSH; CDR2 reads LQKENI. CDR3 protein: CASSPGRSYEQYV. The CDR3 DNA sequence: TGTGCCAGCTCACCAGGGAGGTCCTACGAGCAGTACGTC.

This chain connects TRBV5-6 to TRBJ1-2; D not certain. The V end was cut by 1 base, the J end by 0 bases, with 19 bases between. The germline gives CDR1 SGHDT, CDR2 YYEEEE. CDR3 length: 18 residues. CDR3 sequence reads: CASSLFSLYKMANYGYTF. In DNA, the CDR3 is TGTGCCAGCAGCTTGTTTTCACTCTATAAAATGGCTAACTATGGCTACACCTTC.

This clone was counted only a few times. The chain couples TRBV5-1 to TRBJ1-3; D ambiguous. This CDR3 is built from 17 residues. Per germline, CDR1 SGHRS and CDR2 YFSETQ. The germline V and J ends were trimmed by 4 bases and 0 bases, with 17 bases remaining between them. CDR3 sequence (DNA): TGCGCCAGCAGCGCATTGGGAGACCTAAGCTCTGGAAACACCATATATTTT. Translating it yields CASSALGDLSSGNTIYF.

The gene calls are TRBV5-6 and TRBJ2-3, with 7 bases fitting TRBD2. The CDR3 runs 17 residues. Trimming removed 5 bases from V and 8 bases from J; junction bases left unmatched: 20. Germline V gene lookup returns CDR1 SGHDT and CDR2 YYEEEE. The CDR3 sequence: CASRGGRGGLFEVTQYF. The CDR3 DNA is TGTGCCAGCAGGGGGGGGAGAGGCGGTTTATTTGAGGTTACGCAGTATTTT.

This clone has a handful of counts. The chain links TRBV27 to TRBJ2-5; 8 positions match TRBD1. V dropped 4 bases and J dropped 4; count of bases not matched to a gene: 11. Germline CDR1 reads MNHEY; CDR2 reads SMNVEV (reference sequence). The CDR3 loop spans 16 amino acids. The CDR3 coding sequence is TGTGCCAGCAGTTCCTGGACAGGGCGGCCCATAGAGACCCAGTACTTC. This gives the protein CASSSWTGRPIETQYF.

This chain joins TRBV19 and TRBJ1-4, with D tentatively TRBD1 (6 bases). Trimming stripped 10 bases from V and 8 bases from J, with 20 bases between. This CDR3 has 14 amino acids. Germline V lookup: CDR1 LNHDA, CDR2 SQIVND (reference sequence). The chain's CDR3 is CANHPGERGEKLFF. DNA for the CDR3: TGTGCCAATCACCCAGGGGAAAGAGGAGAAAAACTGTTTTTT.

This chain uses TRBV10-3 with TRBJ2-7; D is possibly TRBD1 (6 bases). This CDR3 has 12 residues. Germline CDR1 and CDR2: ENHRY and SYGVKD. Trimming removed 4 bases from V and 4 bases from J, with 8 bases in between. Written as DNA, the CDR3 is TGTGCCATCAGTGGACAGGAGTACGAGCAGTACTTC. This sequence encodes CAISGQEYEQYF.

This chain connects TRBV29-1 to TRBJ2-1, with D unresolved. This CDR3 spans 12 amino acids. V was pared by 2 bases and J by 4 bases, with 6 bases between. Germline values: CDR1 SQVTM, CDR2 ANQGSEA. The CDR3 region has the DNA TGCAGCGTTGAACCCAGGTACAATGAGCAGTTCTTC. It translates to CSVEPRYNEQFF.

The J gene is TRBJ2-1, the V gene TRBV19; 10 nucleotides agree with TRBD1. Germline loops: CDR1 LNHDA, CDR2 SQIVND (reference sequence). V gave up 1 base and J gave up 7 bases; unmatched junction bases: 4. The CDR3 contains 15 residues. Here the CDR3 reads CASSIADRGGNEQFF. CDR3 nucleotides: TGTGCCAGTAGTATAGCGGACAGGGGGGGGAATGAGCAGTTCTTC.

The J gene is TRBJ1-2, the V gene TRBV2; D unresolved. The V end was cut by 7 bases, the J end by 4 bases, with 13 bases between. This CDR3 has 13 residues. Germline V gene data show CDR1 as SNHLY and CDR2 as FYNNEI. The CDR3 loop reads CASKSGYGYGYTF. The CDR3 coding sequence is TGTGCCAGCAAATCGGGGTATGGCTATGGCTACACCTTC.

The chain has TRBV7-3 and TRBJ1-1; tentative D call: TRBD1 (6 bases). Germline loops: CDR1 SGHTA, CDR2 FQGTGA. This CDR3 contains 13 residues. V was shortened by 5 bases and J by 4 bases, with 11 bases between the two germline ends. CDR3 region: CASSLDRGTEAFF. DNA of the CDR3: TGTGCCAGCAGCCTGGACAGAGGCACTGAAGCTTTCTTT.

Worth noting for this clone: The junction does not match germline at one end; this may be a read error. The chain has TRBV2 and TRBJ2-4; 16 bases are shared with TRBD2. The CDR3 length is 18 residues. The germline gives CDR1 SNHLY, CDR2 FYNNEI. CDR3 loop: CASAAGTSGGAAKNSQYF. The CDR3 coding sequence is TGTGCCAGTGCTGCCGGGACTAGCGGGGGGGCCGCCAAAAACAGTCAGTACTTC.

This chain links TRBV21-1 with TRBJ1-2. TRBV21-1 is tagged as a pseudogene. The CDR3 totals 11 residues. The CDR3 loop is CASSNLRGGTF. In nucleotides, the CDR3 is TGTGCCAGCAGCAACCTGAGGGGGGGCACCTTC.

The chain recombines TRBV6-5 with TRBJ1-2; a possible D gene is TRBD1 (5 bases). The germline gives CDR1 MNHEY, CDR2 SVGAGI. V was shortened by 2 bases and J by 0 bases, with 10 bases between the two germline ends. The CDR3 covers 15 residues. The chain's CDR3 is CASSYGGGANYGYTF. For the CDR3, the DNA is TGTGCCAGCAGTTACGGGGGAGGTGCTAACTATGGCTACACCTTC.

This sequence joins TRBV30 and TRBJ2-1, with 12 nucleotides matching TRBD2. Trimming removed 5 bases from V and 9 bases from J; junction bases left unmatched: 17. In germline, CDR1 is GTSNPN, CDR2 SVGIG (reference sequence). This CDR3 region has 17 residues. The CDR3: CAWDLAGGPLHIGEQFF. DNA of the CDR3: TGTGCCTGGGACCTAGCGGGAGGGCCCCTTCATATTGGTGAGCAGTTCTTC.

The CDR3 bases are TGTGCCAGCAGCCACCCAAAGACAGGCACCGGGGAGCTGTTTTTT. Protein product: CASSHPKTGTGELFF. This chain uses TRBV11-3 with TRBJ2-2, with a weak D call TRBD1 (6 bases). Germline loops: CDR1 SGHNT, CDR2 YENEEA. The CDR3 is 15 amino acids. Deletions cut 5 bases from V and 4 bases from J, with 14 bases between.

This chain links TRBV7-6 with TRBJ2-1, with TRBD2 as a possible D gene (5 bases). The germline gives CDR1 SGHVS, CDR2 FNYEAQ. The CDR3 has 14 amino acids. V lost 2 bases and J 8 bases, leaving 13 bases between the germline ends. The CDR3 region is CASSLNGNADEQFF. Written as DNA, the CDR3 is TGTGCCAGCAGCTTAAACGGGAATGCGGATGAGCAGTTCTTC.